The entry below describes one T cell receptor beta chain. The target antigen is unknown. Sorting gave populations that all exceeded 98% purity. The CDR3 is made up of 15 amino acids. The V gene's germline CDR1 is SGHTA and CDR2 FQGNSA. After removal of 5 bases from V and 0 bases from J, the junction contained 7 bases not matched to a gene. The data were taken from a study of beta chain features in type 1 diabetes. Study outcomes and limitations: Type 1 diabetes patients showed fewer insertions and more deletions at VDJ junctions. TCRB repertoires of naive, central memory and Treg cells appeared more similar among patients than among healthy donors. PCR may have favored shorter templates equally in patients and controls. Within each of all four CD4+ subsets, Type 1 diabetes patients had TCRB CDR3s that were moderately but significantly shorter.

Expressed TCRB transcripts got sequenced, as all isolated RNA was reverse transcribed. Assay: immunoSEQ multiplex PCR; the TCRdb copy retains only in-frame clones and omits some. The table includes about 140,000 clones, roughly an eighth detected once. Sequencing was performed on central memory CD4+ T cells from blood. V and J are TRBV7-2 and TRBJ2-7; 7 nucleotides align to TRBD1. The clonotype was recovered from a man younger than 30 with type 1 diabetes. The CDR3 DNA sequence: TGTGCCAGCAGCCCCAGCCGACAGGGCTCCTACGAGCAGTACTTC. Translating it yields CASSPSRQGSYEQYF.